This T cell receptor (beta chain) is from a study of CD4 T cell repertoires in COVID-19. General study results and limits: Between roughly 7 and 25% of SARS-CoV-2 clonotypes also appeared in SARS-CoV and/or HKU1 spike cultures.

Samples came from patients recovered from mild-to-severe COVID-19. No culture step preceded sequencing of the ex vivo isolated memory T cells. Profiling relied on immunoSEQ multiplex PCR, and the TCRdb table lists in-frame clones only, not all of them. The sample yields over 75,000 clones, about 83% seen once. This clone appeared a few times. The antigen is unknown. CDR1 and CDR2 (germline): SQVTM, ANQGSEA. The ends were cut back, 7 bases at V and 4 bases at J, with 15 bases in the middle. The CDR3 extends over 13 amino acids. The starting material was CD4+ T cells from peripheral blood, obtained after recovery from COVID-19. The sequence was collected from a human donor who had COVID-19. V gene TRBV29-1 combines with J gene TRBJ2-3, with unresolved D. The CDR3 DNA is TGCAGCGGTCTGATGGCGATTTCAGATACGCAGTATTTT. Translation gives CSGLMAISDTQYF.